This entry concerns a single T cell receptor (beta chain). Its antigen is not identified. This sample was taken from a study of cytomegalovirus exposure and HLA in healthy donors. General study points: A further, later analysis showed that HLA-associated TCR beta chains (compared with equally common others) were more clonally expanded.

PCR involved 60 Vbeta and 13 Jbeta primers. Libraries were prepared by immunoSEQ multiplex PCR; TCRdb keeps only in-frame clonotypes and omits some of them. The sample comprises 75,000 to 100,000 clones, around 77% of which are singletons, and around 3.2% rests with the top ten. This clonotype was sampled from a man in his forties in good health and CMV-seronegative. The sequencing input was PBMCs.

The CDR3 region is CASSHWTSGEFQETQYF. In nucleotides, the CDR3 is TGTGCCAGCAGCCACTGGACTAGCGGGGAGTTCCAAGAGACCCAGTACTTC. The chain joins TRBV7-9 to TRBJ2-5; 12 nucleotides agree with TRBD2. The germline gives CDR1 SEHNR, CDR2 FQNEAQ (reference sequence). This CDR3 contains 17 residues. Germline trimming cut 5 bases from V and 1 base from J; bases unmatched to any gene: 8.